These 26 T cell receptor beta chains originate from one sample sequenced in a study of T cells in women clearing cervical HPV infection. Here immunoSEQ multiplex PCR was the method, and the copy in TCRdb shows in-frame clones only, minus some. The sample has under 50,000 clones. The sequenced sample consisted of blood buffy coat. Receptors were obtained from a woman aged 18 to 75 with a cervical HPV16 infection that either progressed to CIN3+ or cleared (not recorded which).

Concerning this clone: The CDR3 end lies 3 residues beyond the end of the read and is filled in from the germline J gene. This sequence joins TRBV4-2 and TRBJ1-1, with TRBD1 identical over 8 bases. Germline V gene data show CDR1 as LGHNA and CDR2 as YNFKEQ. The CDR3 length is 17 residues. This chain's CDR3 is CASSLGRREGQEGKAFF. Incomplete CDR3 DNA: TGTGCCAGCAGCCTTGGGCGGAGAGAGGGACAGGAGGGAAAA.

On this clone: The CDR3 end falls 3 residues outside the read, so it is completed with the germline J gene. V and J are TRBV18 and TRBJ1-2, with D possibly TRBD1 on 6 matching bases. Germline CDR1 KGHSH, CDR2 LQKENI. The CDR3 is made up of 14 amino acids. CDR3 loop: CASSAEGQYNDYTF. The sequenced part of the CDR3 DNA is TGTGCCAGCTCAGCGGAAGGACAGTACAATGAC.

On this clone itself: The CDR3 goes on 3 residues after the read ends, and that part is filled in from the germline J gene. This chain uses TRBV5-1 with TRBJ1-1, with 11 bases that match TRBD1. V shed 3 bases and J 3 bases; nucleotides not matched to a gene: 10. CDR3 length: 17 amino acids. In germline, CDR1 is SGHRS, CDR2 YFSETQ. CDR3 DNA, as far as it was read: TGCGCCAGCAGCTCTGGGGGGACAGGGGGTTTAGACACTGAA. Protein sequence: CASSSGGTGGLDTE. The CDR3, in full, reads CASSSGGTGGLDTEAFF.

Points on this clone: With the read ending 3 residues before the CDR3 end, the germline J gene is used to fill in that end. The J gene is TRBJ1-5, the V gene TRBV12-3 or TRBV12-4; the D gene is possibly TRBD1 (5 bases). The V end was cut by 3 bases, the J end by 0 bases, with 12 bases between. This CDR3 contains 16 residues. Incomplete CDR3 DNA: TGTGCCAGCAGTTTGAGAGGGGTATATAGCAATCAGCCC. Amino acid sequence: CASSLRGVYSNQP. The whole CDR3 is CASSLRGVYSNQPQHF.

In regard to this clone: The read terminates 3 residues ahead of where the CDR3 ends, so the germline J gene completes it. V and J are TRBV27 and TRBJ2-7; 8 nucleotides line up with TRBD2. The length of the CDR3 is 16 residues. Germline trimming cut 3 bases from V and 6 bases from J; bases unmatched to any gene: 13. Germline V gives CDR1 MNHEY, CDR2 SMNVEV (reference sequence). CDR3 in amino acids: CASSFTSGSPSGEQYF. Partial CDR3 DNA: TGTGCCAGCAGTTTTACTAGCGGATCCCCCTCGGGCGAG.

Turning to this clone: The DNA ends 3 residues before the CDR3 does, and the rest of the CDR3 is filled in from the germline J gene. The chain links TRBV7-9 to TRBJ2-7; TRBD1 agrees at 7 bases. Per germline, CDR1 SEHNR and CDR2 FQNEAQ (reference sequence). The V and J ends lost 6 bases and 2 bases, in that order; junction bases with no gene match: 10. The CDR3 spans 15 residues. The sequenced part of the CDR3 DNA is TGTGCCAGCAGTCAAACCGGGACAGCGCCCTACGAG. It yields the protein CASSQTGTAPYE. The entire CDR3 protein reads CASSQTGTAPYEQYF.

As to this clone: The read falls 3 residues short of the CDR3 end, and the missing part is taken from the germline J gene. The chain has TRBV18 and TRBJ2-7, with 7 bases identical to TRBD2. This CDR3 region has 16 residues. J gave up 0 bases and V 6 bases, and 11 bases lay outside the gene matches. The germline V gene has CDR1 KGHSH and CDR2 LQKENI. CDR3 loop: CASSPSLAASSYEQYF. Incomplete CDR3 DNA: TGTGCCAGCTCGCCTTCCCTAGCGGCAAGCTCCTACGAG.

Remarks on this clone: Read data end 3 residues before the CDR3 end; the end is taken from the germline J gene. The J gene is TRBJ1-6, the V gene TRBV18, with 8 bases fitting TRBD1. Trimming took 6 bases from V and 8 from J; bases not matched to a gene: 6. The CDR3 length is 14 residues. Germline-derived CDR1 and CDR2 are KGHSH and LQKENI. Incomplete CDR3 DNA: TGTGCCAGCTCGCCGCTACAGGGGGATTCACCC. Residues: CASSPLQGDSP. The CDR3 in full is CASSPLQGDSPLHF.

Remarks on this clone: The read falls 3 residues short of the CDR3 end, and the missing part is taken from the germline J gene. The rearrangement links TRBV7-8 to TRBJ2-1, with D maybe TRBD2 (5 bases). Germline V gene data show CDR1 as SGHVS and CDR2 as FQNEAQ. V was pared by 3 bases and J by 0 bases, with 12 bases between. The CDR3 runs to 16 residues. CDR3 in amino acids: CASSFLERSSYNEQFF. The part of the CDR3 DNA that was read is TGTGCCAGCAGCTTTCTTGAGCGGAGCTCCTACAATGAG.

Comment on this clone: The missing CDR3 end, 3 residues past where the read stops, is filled in from the germline J gene. This chain uses TRBV30 with TRBJ1-3, with D unclear. Trimming took 4 bases from V and 0 from J, leaving 7 bases between them. The CDR3 spans 13 residues. Germline CDR1 and CDR2: GTSNPN and SVGIG (reference sequence). CDR3 sequence: CAWTVRSGNTIYF. The DNA read from the CDR3 is TGTGCCTGGACTGTGCGCTCTGGAAACACC.

A remark on this clone: With the read ending 3 residues before the CDR3 end, the germline J gene is used to fill in that end. The gene calls are TRBV4-2 and TRBJ1-4; 9 nucleotides match TRBD1. The germline CDR1 and CDR2 sequences are LGHNA and YNFKEQ. The CDR3 spans 17 residues. V was clipped by 4 bases and J by 7 bases; unmatched bases: 13. The CDR3 bases that were read are TGTGCCAGCAGCCGAAAAACAGGGGGCGCGGCTAGTGAAAAA. This translates into CASSRKTGGAASEK. In full, the CDR3 is CASSRKTGGAASEKLFF.

As to this clone: The junction departs from the called germline gene at one end, perhaps through a read error. Other DNA sequences in the same sample also yield this CDR3. The sequenced part of the CDR3 DNA is TGTGCCAGCAGCCTTAAGAGAGACTCTGAAAACACG. It is translated as CASSLKRDSENT. The whole CDR3 protein reads CASSLKRDSENTIYF. V is TRBV7-9 and J is TRBJ1-3; no clear D. The read ends 3 residues shy of where the CDR3 ends; the end is completed using the germline J gene. The CDR3 is 15 amino acids. Germline-derived CDR1 and CDR2 are SEHNR and FQNEAQ (reference sequence).

Notes on this clone: The CDR3 goes on 3 residues after the read ends, and that part is filled in from the germline J gene. V gene TRBV7-6 combines with J gene TRBJ1-3; possible D gene TRBD1, 6 bases. V lost 2 bases, J lost 4 bases, and 15 bases lay in between. The CDR3 contains 16 residues. Germline CDR1 reads SGHVS; CDR2 reads FNYEAQ. The CDR3 bases that were read are TGTGCCAGCAGCTTACTCTCCACAGGGTCGGGAAACACC. Amino acid sequence: CASSLLSTGSGNT. The CDR3, in full, reads CASSLLSTGSGNTIYF.

On this clone itself: Read coverage stops 3 residues before the CDR3 terminus; the germline J gene supplies the remainder. The chain uses TRBV19 and TRBJ2-5; TRBD1 matches 10 bases. V shed 2 bases, J shed 2 bases, and the junction held 14 bases outside the gene matches. CDR3 size: 19 residues. Per germline, CDR1 LNHDA and CDR2 SQIVND (reference sequence). The sequenced part of the CDR3 DNA is TGTGCCAGTAGTATAACCGGGACAGGGGCCGCCCCCCGGCAAGAGACC. This encodes CASSITGTGAAPRQET. The entire CDR3 sequence reads CASSITGTGAAPRQETQYF.

A remark on this clone: The read ends 3 residues early relative to the CDR3; the germline J gene fills the gap. The genes are TRBV28 and TRBJ2-5; 7 positions match TRBD2. Per germline, CDR1 MDHEN and CDR2 SYDVKM. This CDR3 is built from 13 residues. J lost 4 bases, V lost 4 bases, and 3 bases had no gene match. The DNA read from the CDR3 is TGTGCCAGCAGTTCGGGGGGTCCAGAGACC. Its protein product is CASSSGGPET. The whole CDR3 sequence is CASSSGGPETQYF. Filled out from reference TRBV28 and TRBJ2-5, the complete variable domain reads DVKVTQSSRYLVKRTGEKVFLECVQDMDHENMFWYRQDPGLGLRLIYFSYDVKMKEKGDIPEGYSVSREKKERFSLILESASTNQTSMYLCASSSGGPETQYFGPGTRLLVL.

Worth noting for this clone: With the read ending 3 residues before the CDR3 end, the germline J gene is used to fill in that end. V is TRBV19 and J is TRBJ1-6, with TRBD1 matching over 7 bases. CDR1 and CDR2 from the germline V gene are LNHDA and SQIVND (reference sequence). With 3 bases clipped from V and 12 bases from J, the junction kept 11 bases outside the gene matches. The length of the CDR3 is 15 residues. CDR3 sequence reads: CASSIGWQGEEPLHF. CDR3 bases read: TGTGCCAGTAGTATTGGGTGGCAGGGGGAGGAACCC.

A remark on this clone: The read halts 3 residues ahead of the CDR3 end, with the missing end drawn from the germline J gene. The chain combines TRBV7-9 with TRBJ1-1; D is unresolved. V lost 4 bases, J lost 0 bases, and 6 bases lay in between. Germline V CDR1 and CDR2: SEHNR, FQNEAQ (reference sequence). The CDR3 consists of 13 residues. CDR3 DNA (partial): TGTGCCAGCAGCTCGCAGATGAACACTGAA. This encodes CASSSQMNTE. The entire CDR3 protein is CASSSQMNTEAFF.

In regard to this clone: The CDR3 is cut off 3 residues early in the read; its end comes from the germline J gene. Other DNA sequences in this sample translate to the same CDR3. The chain recombines TRBV19 with TRBJ1-3; 9 nucleotides match TRBD1. V shed 7 bases and J 2 bases; nucleotides not matched to a gene: 6. The CDR3 totals 15 residues. The germline V gene encodes CDR1 LNHDA and CDR2 SQIVND (reference sequence). The covered CDR3 bases are TGTGCCAGTACCTGGGGACAGGGCCCTGGAAACACC. Protein: CASTWGQGPGNT. The CDR3 in its entirety is CASTWGQGPGNTIYF.

Turning to this clone: The DNA ends 3 residues before the CDR3 does, and the rest of the CDR3 is filled in from the germline J gene. The chain links TRBV7-3 to TRBJ2-2; no firm D call. Germline values: CDR1 SGHTA, CDR2 FQGTGA. The CDR3 extends over 16 amino acids. V was trimmed by 4 bases and J by 2 bases, leaving 14 bases between them. This CDR3 reads CASSSHKKPNTGELFF. Partial CDR3 DNA: TGTGCCAGCAGCTCACATAAAAAACCCAACACCGGGGAG. Full variable domain (remainder filled in from reference TRBV7-3 and TRBJ2-2): GAGVSQTPSNKVTEKGKYVELRCDPISGHTALYWYRQSLGQGPEFLIYFQGTGAADDSGLPNDRFFAVRPEGSVSTLKIQRTERGDSAVYLCASSSHKKPNTGELFFGEGSRLTVL.

Remarks on this clone: From the germline J gene comes the end of the CDR3, since the read stops 3 residues before it. V is TRBV5-1 and J is TRBJ2-5; 8 bases fit TRBD2. CDR3 length: 14 amino acids. V shed 0 bases, J shed 5 bases, and the junction held 3 bases outside the gene matches. Germline loops: CDR1 SGHRS, CDR2 YFSETQ. CDR3 amino acids: CASSLVGGVETQYF. The sequenced part of the CDR3 DNA is TGCGCCAGCAGCTTGGTCGGGGGGGTGGAGACC. Drawing the rest from reference TRBV5-1 and TRBJ2-5, the complete variable domain is KAGVTQTPRYLIKTRGQQVTLSCSPISGHRSVSWYQQTPGQGLQFLFEYFSETQRNKGNFPGRFSGRQFSNSRSEMNVSTLELGDSALYLCASSLVGGVETQYFGPGTRLLVL.

This CDR3 reads CASSPGGGRVDTEAFF. CDR3 DNA, as far as it was read: TGCGCCAGCAGCCCGGGGGGAGGGCGAGTTGACACTGAA. The chain links TRBV5-1 to TRBJ1-1; tentative D call: TRBD1 (5 bases). Read sequence stops 3 residues before the CDR3 end, and the germline J gene provides the missing end. V was pared by 4 bases and J by 3 bases, with 19 bases between. Germline V CDR1 and CDR2: SGHRS, YFSETQ. CDR3 length: 16 residues.

Comment on this clone: The CDR3 end is not reached by the read, which stops 3 residues before it; the germline J gene fills it in. This chain connects TRBV19 to TRBJ2-2; possible D gene TRBD1, 6 bases. This CDR3 has 16 residues. Trimming removed 8 bases at V and 0 bases at J, with 16 bases between. CDR1 is LNHDA and CDR2 is SQIVND in the germline V gene (reference sequence). CDR3 DNA, as far as it was read: TGTGCCAGTTCCTCAGGGGCCGGTCCGAACACCGGGGAG. Translating it yields CASSSGAGPNTGE. The full CDR3 reads CASSSGAGPNTGELFF.

Concerning this clone: The CDR3 is cut off 3 residues early in the read; its end comes from the germline J gene. The V and J genes are TRBV7-3 and TRBJ2-1; D is unresolved. V lost 2 bases, J lost 6 bases, and 17 bases lay in between. CDR3 length equals 16 residues. Germline CDR1 and CDR2: SGHTA and FQGTGA. The CDR3 bases that were read are TGTGCCAGCAGCTTACGTGGGTCGTCTCCGGGCAATGAG. This gives the protein CASSLRGSSPGNE. The whole CDR3 sequence reads CASSLRGSSPGNEQFF.

As to this clone: The read ends 3 residues shy of where the CDR3 ends; the end is completed using the germline J gene. The chain couples TRBV7-9 to TRBJ2-7; tentative D call: TRBD2 (6 bases). V lost 5 bases and J 5 bases, leaving 13 bases between the germline ends. The CDR3 covers 13 residues. Germline CDR1 reads SEHNR; CDR2 reads FQNEAQ (reference sequence). CDR3: CASSLWGVDEQYF. The sequenced CDR3 bases are TGTGCCAGCAGCCTCTGGGGGGTGGACGAG.

With regard to this clone: The CDR3 is cut off 3 residues early in the read; its end comes from the germline J gene. This chain connects TRBV30 to TRBJ2-3; no clear D. The ends were cut back, 5 bases at V and 4 bases at J, with 7 bases in the middle. CDR3 length equals 11 residues. CDR1 is GTSNPN and CDR2 is SVGIG in the germline V gene (reference sequence). The CDR3 bases that were read are TGTGCCTGGGGGCACGCAGATACG. This translates into CAWGHADT. The complete CDR3 sequence is CAWGHADTQYF.

Comment on this clone: Read sequence stops 3 residues before the CDR3 end, and the germline J gene provides the missing end. The chain carries TRBV30 and TRBJ1-2; a weak D match, TRBD1 (5 bases). CDR3 length: 12 amino acids. Germline V CDR1 and CDR2: GTSNPN, SVGIG (reference sequence). The CDR3 sequence: CAWSPGGETYTF. The sequenced part of the CDR3 DNA is TGTGCCTGGAGCCCCGGGGGAGAGACC.